This T cell receptor (beta chain) was recorded in a study of beta chain features in type 1 diabetes. This clone was detected a few times. Its antigen remains unknown. Study findings and constraints: The study found moderately but significantly shorter TCRB CDR3s in all four CD4+ subsets of Type 1 diabetes patients.

This CDR3 has 15 residues. Germline V gene data show CDR1 as SNHLY and CDR2 as FYNNEI. Trimming shortened V by 0 bases and J by 6 bases, and 11 bases separated the two germline ends. Expressed TCRB transcripts were sequenced after all isolated RNA was converted to cDNA. Measured with immunoSEQ multiplex PCR; TCRdb has only the in-frame clones, and not every one. This table has around 160,000 clones, approximately 8.8% appearing once. Sequenced input: central memory CD4+ T cells from blood. This clonotype originated in a woman in her 30s with type 1 diabetes. The V gene is TRBV2, the J gene TRBJ1-4, with D tentatively TRBD1 (5 bases). The CDR3 DNA sequence: TGTGCCAGCAGTGAAGCCTGGGGCGGTTATGAAAAACTGTTTTTT. Translating it yields CASSEAWGGYEKLFF.